This T cell receptor beta chain was profiled in a study of blood T cell repertoires in COVID-19. Individuals aged roughly 18 to 95 years were recruited from about two dozen US areas. Assay used: immunoSEQ multiplex PCR; TCRdb lists only in-frame clones, some missing. The sample carries approximately 400,000 clones, approximately 90% recorded once. Sequenced sample: PBMCs or T cells enriched from blood (not recorded which). The clonotype originates from a woman aged 40 to 49 who had been exposed to COVID-19.

The CDR3 nucleotides read TGTGCCAGCAGTTTCCCCGACTCTTTTATATACTTC. This sequence encodes CASSFPDSFIYF. The chain joins TRBV27 to TRBJ2-7; no clear D. The germline gives CDR1 MNHEY, CDR2 SMNVEV (reference sequence). Trimming took off 3 bases at V and 13 bases at J, with 16 bases between the two ends. The CDR3 is 12 residues long.